This T cell receptor beta chain was documented in a study of blood T cell repertoires in COVID-19. Study at large: Acute and convalescent COVID-19 specimens originated in the United States, Italy and Spain.

This CDR3 spans 14 amino acids. Germline assignment: CDR1 SGHDT and CDR2 YYEEEE. Trimming pared 1 base from V and 0 bases from J, leaving 8 bases between. The protocol was immunoSEQ multiplex PCR, while the TCRdb copy is restricted to in-frame clones and leaves out a portion. The sample shows approximately 290,000 clones, roughly 85% of them seen only once. This TCR was recovered from a woman in her twenties or thirties who had recovered from COVID-19. Sequencing was done on a sample of PBMCs or T cells enriched from blood (not recorded which). The rearrangement links TRBV5-6 to TRBJ2-7; D unresolved. CDR3 in DNA: TGTGCCAGCAGCTTGCAGTCAAGCTCCTACGAGCAGTACTTC. It codes for CASSLQSSSYEQYF.